Below, 26 T cell receptor beta chains from the same sample are listed, as sequenced in a study of blood T cells in healthy people across ages. Using a J-beta primer mix together with a sample-barcoded 5' primer, a second PCR was run for about 6 to 12 cycles. MiXCR, run by TCRdb on the 5' RACE reads, gives a single entry per CDR3 protein. This sample has 730,000 or so distinct CDR3 sequences, with 35% to 50% found just once. The sequenced sample was blood. These TCRs come from a man older than 75 in good health.

The chain is built from TRBV15 and TRBJ2-7; 9 bases fit TRBD1. The V gene's germline CDR1 is LNHNV and CDR2 YYDKDF (reference sequence). V was clipped by 0 bases and J by 4 bases; unmatched bases: 7. The CDR3 covers 16 residues. This chain's CDR3 is CATSRDRTDRGYEQYF. The CDR3 region has the DNA TGTGCCACCAGCAGAGACCGGACGGACAGGGGATACGAGCAGTACTTC.

The chain has TRBV6-2 or TRBV6-3 and TRBJ2-7; a weak D match, TRBD1 (6 bases). Per germline, CDR1 MNHEY and CDR2 SVGEGT. Trimming shortened V by 6 bases and J by 6 bases, and 18 bases separated the two germline ends. The CDR3 spans 14 residues. The CDR3 DNA sequence: TGTGCCAGCAGACTTCGGGACACCTACCCCGAGCAGTACTTC. Protein sequence: CASRLRDTYPEQYF.

This clonotype has only a few counts. The genes are TRBV6-2 or TRBV6-3 and TRBJ2-7, with D perhaps matching TRBD1 (5 bases). Germline V gene sequence: CDR1 MNHEY, CDR2 SVGEGT. V was trimmed by 7 bases and J by 1 base, leaving 8 bases between them. The CDR3 contains 12 residues. The CDR3, as DNA: TGTGCCAGCACCAGGGATTCCTACGAGCAGTACTTC. Protein: CASTRDSYEQYF.

The rearrangement uses TRBV7-9 and TRBJ2-5, with TRBD2 matching 8 bases. The CDR3 runs to 15 residues. Germline CDR1 reads SEHNR; CDR2 reads FQNEAQ (reference sequence). Germline trimming cut 2 bases from V and 5 bases from J; bases unmatched to any gene: 7. The CDR3 here is CASSLPSGGAETQYF. The CDR3 nucleotides are TGTGCCAGCAGCTTACCAAGCGGGGGAGCCGAGACCCAGTACTTC.

This clonotype was observed a few times. This chain uses TRBV20-1 with TRBJ2-7, with 9 bases aligning to TRBD2. The CDR3 runs 14 residues. Trimming took 8 bases from V and 6 from J; bases not matched to a gene: 14. Germline V gives CDR1 DFQATT, CDR2 SNEGSKA (reference sequence). CDR3 amino acids: CSSIAGALGGEQYF. The CDR3 bases are TGCAGTTCAATAGCGGGAGCTCTTGGGGGCGAGCAGTACTTC.

There are a few counts of this clonotype. The chain joins TRBV6-2 or TRBV6-3 to TRBJ2-5; possible D gene TRBD2, 5 bases. Trimming took 6 bases from V and 7 from J, leaving 18 bases between them. Germline V lookup: CDR1 MNHEY, CDR2 SVGEGT. This CDR3 is built from 14 residues. The chain's CDR3 is CASRADPARGTQYF. In nucleotides, the CDR3 is TGTGCCAGCAGAGCCGACCCCGCACGGGGGACCCAGTACTTC.

Concerning this clonotype: Since a much larger clone is just one base distant, this may be a read error. The CDR3 loop reads CASIGTPSYNEQFF. CDR3 bases: TGTGCCAGCATTGGGACGCCGTCCTACAATGAGCAGTTCTTC. The chain carries TRBV6-5 and TRBJ2-1, with D perhaps TRBD1 or TRBD2 (5 bases each). This CDR3 spans 14 amino acids. V was cut by 7 bases and J by 1 base, with 11 bases left in between. CDR1 and CDR2 (germline): MNHEY, SVGAGI.

In its sample, this clonotype was seen once. The junction shows a germline mismatch at one end, possibly a read error. The chain couples TRBV7-9 to TRBJ2-3; D might be TRBD1 (5 bases). CDR1 SEHNR and CDR2 FQNEAQ come from the germline V gene (reference sequence). The CDR3 runs 18 residues. CDR3 loop: CTSSWRRVAQGGTDTQYF. The CDR3 coding sequence is TGTACCAGCAGCTGGCGAAGGGTCGCCCAAGGGGGCACAGATACGCAGTATTTT.

On this clonotype itself: A much larger clone differs by one base, so this may be a read error. The V and J genes are TRBV6-2 or TRBV6-3 and TRBJ2-7; D might be TRBD2 (6 bases). Trimming removed 2 bases from V and 0 bases from J, with 11 bases in between. The CDR3 loop spans 15 amino acids. Per the germline V gene, CDR1 is MNHEY and CDR2 is SVGEGT. In nucleotides, the CDR3 is TGTGCCAGCAGTTACGAGTACGGGGGCTCCTACGAGCAGTACTTC. Amino acids: CASSYEYGGSYEQYF.

Only a few counts were recorded for this clonotype. CDR3 nucleotides: TGTGCCAGCAGTCGGGACGAGCAGTTCTTC. Its protein is CASSRDEQFF. The J gene is TRBJ2-1, the V gene TRBV2; D is possibly TRBD1 or TRBD2 (5 bases each). Germline CDR1 and CDR2: SNHLY and FYNNEI. V was shortened by 5 bases and J by 10 bases, with 6 bases between the two germline ends. The CDR3 loop spans 10 amino acids.

The rearrangement links TRBV18 to TRBJ2-7; D remains unclear. The end of the DNA fits TRBJ2-5 better, so the J call may be wrong. The CDR3 is 13 residues long. Germline values: CDR1 KGHSH, CDR2 LQKENI. The CDR3 nucleotides are TGTGCCAGCTCGCCTTCTCAGCCGGAGACCCAGTACTTC. Its protein product is CASSPSQPETQYF.

This clonotype turned up a few times. The CDR3 protein is CASSFSSGQGQETQYF. The CDR3 DNA reads as TGTGCCAGCAGCTTCTCCTCCGGACAGGGCCAAGAGACCCAGTACTTC. The chain couples TRBV7-2 to TRBJ2-5; 8 nucleotides line up with TRBD1. The CDR3 is 16 residues long. Germline values: CDR1 SGHTA, CDR2 FQGNSA. V dropped 3 bases and J dropped 1; count of bases not matched to a gene: 7. The full variable domain, in which reference TRBV7-2 and TRBJ2-5 provide the parts outside the CDR3, is GAGVSQSPSNKVTEKGKDVELRCDPISGHTALYWYRQSLGQGLEFLIYFQGNSAPDKSGLPSDRFSAERTGGSVSTLTIQRTQQEDSAVYLCASSFSSGQGQETQYFGPGTRLLVL.

The V call is TRBV21-1, the J call TRBJ2-7; the DNA was not compared with TRBD2, the D call given in the table. TRBV21-1 is a recognized pseudogene. The CDR3 runs 18 residues. CDR3 coding DNA: TGTGCCAGCAGCAAAGAAGAGGTCATGGCAGGGAGGGGTCACGAGCAGTACTTC. This encodes CASSKEEVMAGRGHEQYF.

A few counts support this clonotype. This chain joins TRBV25-1 and TRBJ2-3; TRBD2 agrees at 9 bases. The CDR3 contains 15 residues. V gave up 2 bases and J gave up 5 bases; unmatched junction bases: 5. CDR1 and CDR2 (germline): MGHDK, SYGVNS. The CDR3 sequence: CASSEGGRGGDTQYF. The DNA of the CDR3 is TGTGCCAGCAGTGAAGGGGGGCGGGGGGGAGATACGCAGTATTTT.

The V call is TRBV7-2, the J call TRBJ2-7; D possibly corresponds to TRBD1 (6 bases). V gave up 5 bases and J gave up 0 bases, with 14 bases separating them. Germline values: CDR1 SGHTA, CDR2 FQGNSA. This CDR3 is built from 15 residues. CDR3 DNA sequence: TGTGCCAGCAGCGTCGTTGACAGGAGCTCCTACGAGCAGTACTTC. Its protein is CASSVVDRSSYEQYF.

This clonotype was seen only once. V and J are TRBV3-1 and TRBJ2-1; TRBD2 is a possible D gene (6 bases). V lost 0 bases, J lost 9 bases, and 12 bases lay in between. Germline CDR1 reads LGHDT; CDR2 reads YNNKEL (reference sequence). The CDR3 loop spans 14 amino acids. CDR3 sequence (DNA): TGTGCCAGCAGCCAAGAGGGTAAACTAGCTGAGCAGTTCTTC. Residues: CASSQEGKLAEQFF.

In regard to this clonotype: A much more abundant neighbour one base away suggests this may be a read error. The gene calls are TRBV12-3 or TRBV12-4 and TRBJ1-2; D may be TRBD1 (5 bases). The CDR3 contains 12 residues. CDR3 DNA: TGTGCCAGCACCAAGACAGTATCGGGCTGCACCTTC. It translates to CASTKTVSGCTF.

At least ten counts were recorded for this clonotype. V gene TRBV29-1 combines with J gene TRBJ2-3, with TRBD2 matching 15 bases. Trimming at V came to 0 bases and at J to 4 bases, leaving 2 bases not matched to a gene. This CDR3 is built from 16 residues. Germline CDR1 SQVTM, CDR2 ANQGSEA. CDR3 sequence: CSVEDRTSGRADTQYF. In DNA, the CDR3 is TGCAGCGTTGAAGACAGGACTAGCGGGAGGGCAGATACGCAGTATTTT.

This clonotype came up a few times. The chain joins TRBV6-1 to TRBJ2-7; TRBD1 agrees at 7 bases. Germline-derived CDR1 and CDR2 are MNHNS and SASEGT. This CDR3 has 14 amino acids. V shed 4 bases and J 3 bases; nucleotides not matched to a gene: 6. CDR3 DNA: TGTGCCAGCAGTGCGGTTAACAGGGGCTACGAGCAGTACTTC. Translated, it gives CASSAVNRGYEQYF.

V gene TRBV20-1 combines with J gene TRBJ2-7, with a weak D call TRBD1 (6 bases). CDR1 and CDR2 from the germline V gene are DFQATT and SNEGSKA (reference sequence). V was pared by 1 base and J by 3 bases, with 19 bases between. The CDR3 runs 16 residues. CDR3 protein: CSARVPDLKGGYEQYF. DNA for the CDR3: TGCAGTGCTAGAGTTCCGGACCTAAAAGGGGGCTACGAGCAGTACTTC.

The chain's CDR3 is CASSLIAGSVGTDTQYF. CDR3 DNA sequence: TGTGCCAGCAGCTTGATCGCAGGGTCGGTTGGCACAGATACGCAGTATTTT. The V call is TRBV5-5, the J call TRBJ2-3; perhaps TRBD1 as D (5 bases). This CDR3 has 17 residues. V was clipped by 1 base and J by 1 base, with 16 bases between them. Per the germline V gene, CDR1 is SGHKS and CDR2 is YYEKEE (reference sequence).

This clonotype was found a few times. The chain employs TRBV5-6 and TRBJ2-3; no clear D gene. The CDR3 is 14 residues long. The germline V gene has CDR1 SGHDT and CDR2 YYEEEE. V dropped 3 bases and J dropped 6 bases, with 14 bases sitting between them. This CDR3 is CASSSPPLADTQYF. Here the CDR3 DNA reads TGTGCCAGCAGCTCCCCTCCCCTGGCGGATACGCAGTATTTT. Complete variable domain (other parts from reference TRBV5-6 and TRBJ2-3): DAGVTQSPTHLIKTRGQQVTLRCSPKSGHDTVSWYQQALGQGPQFIFQYYEEEERQRGNFPDRFSGHQFPNYSSELNVNALLLGDSALYLCASSSPPLADTQYFGPGTRLTVL.

This clonotype was counted a single time. The chain uses TRBV2 and TRBJ2-4; D gene unclear. CDR1 and CDR2 from the germline V gene are SNHLY and FYNNEI. The CDR3 contains 15 residues. Between the trimmed V and J ends, which lost 2 bases and 0 bases, there was a span of 8 bases. The CDR3 loop reads CASSESRIAKNIQYF. The CDR3 nucleotides read TGTGCCAGCAGTGAAAGCCGCATAGCCAAAAACATTCAGTACTTC.

The chain combines TRBV20-1 with TRBJ2-5; D tentatively reads TRBD1 or TRBD2 (5 bases each). The CDR3 totals 11 residues. V was cut by 5 bases and J by 11 bases, with 15 bases left in between. Germline CDR1 DFQATT, CDR2 SNEGSKA (reference sequence). Written as DNA, the CDR3 is TGCAGTGCTGAATTTTTAGGGGAGCAGTACTTC. Encoded protein: CSAEFLGEQYF.

This clonotype was counted a few times. The gene calls are TRBV6-5 and TRBJ2-5, with 7 bases that match TRBD2. The CDR3 contains 15 residues. Losses at the gene ends were 5 bases for V and 3 bases for J; bases not matched to a gene: 9. Germline assignment: CDR1 MNHEY and CDR2 SVGAGI. CDR3 protein: CASSPVSAGEETQYF. The DNA of the CDR3 is TGTGCCAGCAGTCCCGTTTCCGCGGGGGAAGAGACCCAGTACTTC.

The rearrangement joins TRBV4-2 to TRBJ2-2; possibly TRBD1 for D (5 bases). Germline CDR1 is LGHNA and CDR2 is YNFKEQ. With 3 bases removed from V and 4 bases from J, the gap between germline ends came to 12 bases. This CDR3 has 15 residues. The CDR3 region is CASSQPTALTGELFF. The CDR3 region has the DNA TGTGCCAGCAGCCAGCCGACAGCCCTCACCGGGGAGCTGTTTTTT.